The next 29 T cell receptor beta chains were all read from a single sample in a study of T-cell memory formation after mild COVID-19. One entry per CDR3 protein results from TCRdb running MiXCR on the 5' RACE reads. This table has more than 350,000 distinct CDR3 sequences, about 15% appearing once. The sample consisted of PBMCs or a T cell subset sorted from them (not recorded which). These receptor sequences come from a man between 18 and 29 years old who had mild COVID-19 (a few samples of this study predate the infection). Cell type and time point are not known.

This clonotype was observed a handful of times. CDR3 protein: CAWSVSKTQYF. Written as DNA, the CDR3 is TGTGCCTGGAGTGTATCAAAGACCCAGTACTTC. The chain uses TRBV30 and TRBJ2-5, with D uncertain. V lost 0 bases to trimming and J lost 6 bases, with 5 bases between them. There are 11 residues in the CDR3. CDR1 and CDR2 from the germline V gene are GTSNPN and SVGIG (reference sequence).

The CDR3 is CASSPGAGSQNPQFF. For the CDR3, the DNA is TGTGCCAGCAGCCCGGGCGCAGGATCCCAGAACCCGCAGTTCTTC. The chain has TRBV7-3 and TRBJ2-1; D unclear. CDR3 length: 15 amino acids. V lost 5 bases and J 12 bases, leaving 23 bases between the germline ends. Germline V lookup: CDR1 SGHTA, CDR2 FQGTGA. The variable domain in full, completed from reference TRBV7-3 and TRBJ2-1, reads GAGVSQTPSNKVTEKGKYVELRCDPISGHTALYWYRQSLGQGPEFLIYFQGTGAADDSGLPNDRFFAVRPEGSVSTLKIQRTERGDSAVYLCASSPGAGSQNPQFFGPGTRLTVL.

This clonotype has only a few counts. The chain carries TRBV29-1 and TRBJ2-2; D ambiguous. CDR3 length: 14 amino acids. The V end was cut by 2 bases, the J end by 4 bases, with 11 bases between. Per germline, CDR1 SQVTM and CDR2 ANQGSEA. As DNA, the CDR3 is TGCAGCGTTGAATACGTCCTACGCACCGGGGAGCTGTTTTTT. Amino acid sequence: CSVEYVLRTGELFF.

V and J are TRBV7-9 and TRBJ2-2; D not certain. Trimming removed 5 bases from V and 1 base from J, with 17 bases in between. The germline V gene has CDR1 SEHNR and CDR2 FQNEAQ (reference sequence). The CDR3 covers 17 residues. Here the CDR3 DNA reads TGTGCCAGCAGCCCCCCCGAAAAGGGCCGGAACACCGGGGAGCTGTTTTTT. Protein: CASSPPEKGRNTGELFF.

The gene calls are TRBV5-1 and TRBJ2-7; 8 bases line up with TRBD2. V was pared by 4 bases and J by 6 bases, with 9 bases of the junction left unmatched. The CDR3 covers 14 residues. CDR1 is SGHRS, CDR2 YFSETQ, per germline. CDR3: CASSVGGGKAEQYF. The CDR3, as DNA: TGCGCCAGCAGCGTCGGGGGGGGCAAGGCCGAGCAGTACTTC.

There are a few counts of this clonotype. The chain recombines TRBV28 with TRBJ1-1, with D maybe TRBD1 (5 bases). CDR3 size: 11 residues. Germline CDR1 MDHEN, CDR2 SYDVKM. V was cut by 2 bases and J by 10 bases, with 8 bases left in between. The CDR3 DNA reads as TGTGCCAGCAGTTTACGAGGGGTAGCTTTCTTT. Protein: CASSLRGVAFF.

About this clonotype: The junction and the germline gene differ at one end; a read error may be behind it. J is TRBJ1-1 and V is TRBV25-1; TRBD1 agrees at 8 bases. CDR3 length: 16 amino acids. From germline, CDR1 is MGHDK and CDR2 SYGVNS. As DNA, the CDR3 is TGTGCCAGCAGGAGCCCAGGGGGCTGGGGGAACACTGAAGATTTCTTT. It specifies CASRSPGGWGNTEDFF.

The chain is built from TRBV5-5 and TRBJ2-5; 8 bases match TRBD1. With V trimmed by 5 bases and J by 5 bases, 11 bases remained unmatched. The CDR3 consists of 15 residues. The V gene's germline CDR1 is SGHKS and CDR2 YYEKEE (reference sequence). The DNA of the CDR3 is TGTGCCAGCAGGCGATCGACAGGGGAATCGGAGACCCAGTACTTC. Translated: CASRRSTGESETQYF.

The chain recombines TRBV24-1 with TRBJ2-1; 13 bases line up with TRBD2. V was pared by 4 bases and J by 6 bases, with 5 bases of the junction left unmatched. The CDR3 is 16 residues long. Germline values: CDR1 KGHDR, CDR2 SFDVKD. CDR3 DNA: TGTGCCACCAGTGACTCGGGACTAGCGGGGCGCAATGAGCAGTTCTTC. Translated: CATSDSGLAGRNEQFF.

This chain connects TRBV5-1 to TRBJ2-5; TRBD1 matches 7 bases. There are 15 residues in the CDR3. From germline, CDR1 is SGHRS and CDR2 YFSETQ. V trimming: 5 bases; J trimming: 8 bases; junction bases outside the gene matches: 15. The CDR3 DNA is TGCGCCAGCAGACGATTGGCCGGGACAGAGGGAACCCAGTACTTC. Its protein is CASRRLAGTEGTQYF.

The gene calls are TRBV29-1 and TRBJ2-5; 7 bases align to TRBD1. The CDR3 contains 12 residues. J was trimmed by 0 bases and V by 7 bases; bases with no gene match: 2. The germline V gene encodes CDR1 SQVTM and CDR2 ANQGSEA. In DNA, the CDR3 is TGCAGCGGTGGGACAGACCAAGAGACCCAGTACTTC. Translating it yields CSGGTDQETQYF.

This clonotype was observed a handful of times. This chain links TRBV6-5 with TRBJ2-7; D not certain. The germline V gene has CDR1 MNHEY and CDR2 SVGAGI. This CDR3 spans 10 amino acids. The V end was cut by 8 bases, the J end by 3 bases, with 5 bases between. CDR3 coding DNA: TGTGCCAGCGGATACTACGAGCAGTACTTC. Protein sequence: CASGYYEQYF.

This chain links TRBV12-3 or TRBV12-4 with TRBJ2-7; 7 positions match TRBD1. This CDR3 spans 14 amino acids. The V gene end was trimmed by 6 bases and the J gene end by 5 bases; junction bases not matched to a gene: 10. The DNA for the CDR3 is TGTGCCAGCAGGAACCGGGACAGAGCGGACGAGCAGTACTTC. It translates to CASRNRDRADEQYF.

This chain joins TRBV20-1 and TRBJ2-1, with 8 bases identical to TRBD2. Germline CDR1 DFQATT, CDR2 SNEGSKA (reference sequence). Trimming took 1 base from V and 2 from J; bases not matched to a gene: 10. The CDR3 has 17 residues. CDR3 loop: CSARVPGTRPTYNEQFF. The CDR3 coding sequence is TGCAGTGCTAGAGTACCCGGGACTAGGCCAACCTACAATGAGCAGTTCTTC.

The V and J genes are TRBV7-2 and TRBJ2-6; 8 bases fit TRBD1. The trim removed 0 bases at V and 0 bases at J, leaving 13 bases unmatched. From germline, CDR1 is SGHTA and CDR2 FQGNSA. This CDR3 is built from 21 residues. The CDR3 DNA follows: TGTGCCAGCAGCTTAGCGCCCCGATCGACAGGGGCGATCTCTGGGGCCAACGTCCTGACTTTC. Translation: CASSLAPRSTGAISGANVLTF.

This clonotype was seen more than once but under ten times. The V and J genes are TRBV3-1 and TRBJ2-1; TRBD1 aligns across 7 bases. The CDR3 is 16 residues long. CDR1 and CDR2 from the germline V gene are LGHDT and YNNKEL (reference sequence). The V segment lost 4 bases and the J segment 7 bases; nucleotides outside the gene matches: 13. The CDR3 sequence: CASSPFGQAIGNEQFF. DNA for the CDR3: TGTGCCAGCAGCCCTTTTGGACAGGCCATAGGGAATGAGCAGTTCTTC.

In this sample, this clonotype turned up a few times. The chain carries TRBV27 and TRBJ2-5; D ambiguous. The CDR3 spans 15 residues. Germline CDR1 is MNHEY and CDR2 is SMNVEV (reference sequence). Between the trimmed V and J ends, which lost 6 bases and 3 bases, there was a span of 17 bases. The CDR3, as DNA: TGTGCCAGCAGAACCCATGCAAGTTTCGAAGAGACCCAGTACTTC. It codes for CASRTHASFEETQYF.

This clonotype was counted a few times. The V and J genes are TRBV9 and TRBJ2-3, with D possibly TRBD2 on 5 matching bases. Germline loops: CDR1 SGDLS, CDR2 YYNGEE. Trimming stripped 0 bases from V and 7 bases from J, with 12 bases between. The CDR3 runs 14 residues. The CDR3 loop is CASSVGVRDHTQYF. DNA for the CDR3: TGTGCCAGCAGCGTAGGAGTCCGGGATCATACGCAGTATTTT.

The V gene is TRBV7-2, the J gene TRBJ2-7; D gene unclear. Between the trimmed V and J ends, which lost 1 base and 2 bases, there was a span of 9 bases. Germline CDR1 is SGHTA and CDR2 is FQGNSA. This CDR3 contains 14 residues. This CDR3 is CASSLDPGPYEQYF. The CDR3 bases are TGTGCCAGCAGCTTAGATCCAGGTCCCTACGAGCAGTACTTC.

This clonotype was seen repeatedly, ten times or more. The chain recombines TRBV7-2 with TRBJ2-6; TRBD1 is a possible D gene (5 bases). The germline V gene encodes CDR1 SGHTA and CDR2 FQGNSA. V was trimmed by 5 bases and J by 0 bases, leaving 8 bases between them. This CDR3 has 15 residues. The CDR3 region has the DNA TGTGCCAGCAGCCTAGGGGACTCTGGGGCCAACGTCCTGACTTTC. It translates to CASSLGDSGANVLTF.

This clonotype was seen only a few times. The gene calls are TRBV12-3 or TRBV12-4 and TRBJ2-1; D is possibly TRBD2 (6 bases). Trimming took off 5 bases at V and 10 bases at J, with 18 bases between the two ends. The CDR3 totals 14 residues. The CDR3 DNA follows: TGTGCCAGCAGTCTAACTAGCTCTACGCGGGAGCAGTTCTTC. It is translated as CASSLTSSTREQFF.

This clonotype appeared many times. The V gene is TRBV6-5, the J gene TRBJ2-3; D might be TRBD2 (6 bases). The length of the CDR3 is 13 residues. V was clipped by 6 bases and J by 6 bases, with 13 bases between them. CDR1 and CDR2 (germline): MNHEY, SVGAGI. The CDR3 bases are TGTGCCAGCAGGACCGGGGGAGTGGATACGCAGTATTTT. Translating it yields CASRTGGVDTQYF.

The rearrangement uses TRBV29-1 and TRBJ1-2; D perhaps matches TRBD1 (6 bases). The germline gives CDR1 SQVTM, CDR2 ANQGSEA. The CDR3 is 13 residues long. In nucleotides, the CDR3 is TGCACCGCGCAGGGTTCAGGGGAGTATGGCTACACCTTC. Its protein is CTAQGSGEYGYTF.

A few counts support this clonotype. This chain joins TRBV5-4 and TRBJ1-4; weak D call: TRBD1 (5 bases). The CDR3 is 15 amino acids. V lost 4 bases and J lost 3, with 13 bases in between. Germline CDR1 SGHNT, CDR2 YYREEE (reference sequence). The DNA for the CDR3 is TGTGCCAGCAGCGAAAGGGACGGAGCTAATGAAAAACTGTTTTTT. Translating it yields CASSERDGANEKLFF.

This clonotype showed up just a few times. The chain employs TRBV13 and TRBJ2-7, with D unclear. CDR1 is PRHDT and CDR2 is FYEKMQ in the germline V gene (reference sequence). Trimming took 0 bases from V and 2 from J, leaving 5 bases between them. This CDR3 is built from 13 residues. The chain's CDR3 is CASSLGRAYEQYV. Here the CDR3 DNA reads TGTGCCAGCAGCTTAGGGAGAGCCTACGAGCAGTACGTC.

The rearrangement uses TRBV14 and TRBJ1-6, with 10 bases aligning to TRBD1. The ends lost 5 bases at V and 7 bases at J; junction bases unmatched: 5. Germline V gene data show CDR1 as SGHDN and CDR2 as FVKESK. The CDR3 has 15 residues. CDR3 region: CASSKRGQGNSPLHF. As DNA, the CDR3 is TGTGCCAGCAGCAAAAGGGGACAGGGGAATTCACCCCTCCACTTT.

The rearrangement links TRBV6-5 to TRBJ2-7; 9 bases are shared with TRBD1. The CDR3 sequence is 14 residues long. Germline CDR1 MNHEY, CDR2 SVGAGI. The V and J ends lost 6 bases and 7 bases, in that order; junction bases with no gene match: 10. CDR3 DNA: TGTGCCAGCAGAAAGGGGGGACAGGGCGGGGAGCAGTACTTC. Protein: CASRKGGQGGEQYF.

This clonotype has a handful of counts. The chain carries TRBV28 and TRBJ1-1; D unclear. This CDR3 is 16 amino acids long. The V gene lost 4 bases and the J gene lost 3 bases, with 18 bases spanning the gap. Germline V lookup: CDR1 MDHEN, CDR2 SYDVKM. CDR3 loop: CASSSSYGSEDTEAFF. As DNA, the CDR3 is TGTGCCAGCAGTTCTTCATATGGTTCTGAGGACACTGAAGCTTTCTTT.

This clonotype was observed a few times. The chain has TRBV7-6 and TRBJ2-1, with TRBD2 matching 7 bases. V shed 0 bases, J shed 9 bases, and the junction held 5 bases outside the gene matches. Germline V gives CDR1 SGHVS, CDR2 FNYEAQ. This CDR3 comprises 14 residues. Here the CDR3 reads CASSLARTRSEQFF. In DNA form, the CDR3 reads TGTGCCAGCAGCTTAGCGCGGACTAGATCTGAGCAGTTCTTC.